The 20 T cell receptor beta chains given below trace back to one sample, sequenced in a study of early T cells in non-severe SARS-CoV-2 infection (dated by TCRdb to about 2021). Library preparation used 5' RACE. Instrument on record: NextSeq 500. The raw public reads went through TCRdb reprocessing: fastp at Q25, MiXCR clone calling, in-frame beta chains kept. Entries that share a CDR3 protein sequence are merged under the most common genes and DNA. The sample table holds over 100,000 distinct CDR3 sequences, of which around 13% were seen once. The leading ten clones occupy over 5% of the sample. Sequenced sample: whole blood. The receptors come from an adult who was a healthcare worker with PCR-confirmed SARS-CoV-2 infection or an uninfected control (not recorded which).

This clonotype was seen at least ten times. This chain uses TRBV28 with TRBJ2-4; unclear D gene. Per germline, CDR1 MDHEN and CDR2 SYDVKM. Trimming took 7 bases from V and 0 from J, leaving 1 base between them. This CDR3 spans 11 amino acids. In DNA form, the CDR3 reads TGTGCCAGCATAGCCAAAAACATTCAGTACTTC. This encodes CASIAKNIQYF.

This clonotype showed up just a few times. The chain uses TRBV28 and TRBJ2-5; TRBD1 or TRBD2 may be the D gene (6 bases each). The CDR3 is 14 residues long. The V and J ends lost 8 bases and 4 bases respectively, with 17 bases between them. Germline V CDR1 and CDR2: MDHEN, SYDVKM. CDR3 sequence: CASRGTKSLETQYF. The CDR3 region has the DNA TGTGCCAGCCGGGGGACAAAAAGCCTAGAGACCCAGTACTTC.

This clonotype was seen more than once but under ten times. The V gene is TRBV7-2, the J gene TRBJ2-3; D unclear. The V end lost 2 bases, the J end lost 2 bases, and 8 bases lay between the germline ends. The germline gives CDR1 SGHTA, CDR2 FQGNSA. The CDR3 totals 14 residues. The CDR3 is CASSLRPYTDTQYF. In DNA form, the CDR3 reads TGTGCCAGCAGCTTAAGGCCATACACAGATACGCAGTATTTT.

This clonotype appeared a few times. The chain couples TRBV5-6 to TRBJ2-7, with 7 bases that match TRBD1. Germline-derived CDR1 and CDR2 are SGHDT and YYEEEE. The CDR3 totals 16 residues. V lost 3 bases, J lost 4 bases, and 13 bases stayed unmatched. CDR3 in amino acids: CASSYFPGTVKYEQYF. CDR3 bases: TGTGCCAGCAGCTACTTTCCCGGGACAGTGAAGTACGAGCAGTACTTC.

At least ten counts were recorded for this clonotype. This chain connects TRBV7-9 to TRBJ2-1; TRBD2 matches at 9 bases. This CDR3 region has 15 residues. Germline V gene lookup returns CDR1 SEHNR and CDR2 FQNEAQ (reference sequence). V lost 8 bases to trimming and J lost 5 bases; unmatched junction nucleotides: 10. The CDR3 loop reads CASRNRGRVDNEQFF. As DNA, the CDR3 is TGTGCCAGCCGGAATCGCGGGAGGGTGGACAATGAGCAGTTCTTC.

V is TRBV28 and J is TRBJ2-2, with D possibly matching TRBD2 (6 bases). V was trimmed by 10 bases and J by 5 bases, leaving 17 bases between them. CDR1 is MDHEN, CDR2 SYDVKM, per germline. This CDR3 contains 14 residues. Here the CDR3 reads CATSPGLVTGELFF. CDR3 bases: TGTGCCACCAGCCCGGGACTTGTAACCGGGGAGCTGTTTTTT.

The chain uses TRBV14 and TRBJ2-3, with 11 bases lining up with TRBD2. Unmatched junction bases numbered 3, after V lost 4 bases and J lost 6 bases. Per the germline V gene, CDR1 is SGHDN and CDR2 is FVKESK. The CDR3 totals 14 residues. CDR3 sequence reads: CASSPRTSGDTQYF. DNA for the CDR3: TGTGCCAGCAGCCCTAGGACTAGCGGGGATACGCAGTATTTT.

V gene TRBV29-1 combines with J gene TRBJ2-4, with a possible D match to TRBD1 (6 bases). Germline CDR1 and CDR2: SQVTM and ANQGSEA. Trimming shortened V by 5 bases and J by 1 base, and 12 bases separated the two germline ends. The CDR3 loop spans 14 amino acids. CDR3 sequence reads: CSVRQALAKNIQYF. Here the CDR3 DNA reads TGCAGCGTTCGACAGGCTCTCGCCAAAAACATTCAGTACTTC.

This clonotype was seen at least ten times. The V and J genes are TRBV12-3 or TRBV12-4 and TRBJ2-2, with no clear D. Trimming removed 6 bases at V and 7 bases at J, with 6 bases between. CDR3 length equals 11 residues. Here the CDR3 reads CASRRDGELFF. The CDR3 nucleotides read TGTGCCAGCAGACGAGACGGGGAGCTGTTTTTT.

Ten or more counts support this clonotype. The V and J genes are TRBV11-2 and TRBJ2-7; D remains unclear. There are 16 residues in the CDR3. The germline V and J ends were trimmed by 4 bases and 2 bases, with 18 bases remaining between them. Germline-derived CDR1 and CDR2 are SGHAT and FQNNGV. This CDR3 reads CASSSQVVQVPYEQYF. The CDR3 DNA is TGTGCCAGCAGCTCCCAGGTCGTGCAGGTTCCCTACGAGCAGTACTTC.

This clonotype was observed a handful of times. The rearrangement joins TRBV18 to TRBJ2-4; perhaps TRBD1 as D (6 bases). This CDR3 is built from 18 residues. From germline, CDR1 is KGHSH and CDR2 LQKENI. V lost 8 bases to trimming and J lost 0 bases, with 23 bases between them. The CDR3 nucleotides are TGTGCCAGCCGAAAGGACAGTGGAGGAATACTAGCCAAAAACATTCAGTACTTC. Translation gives CASRKDSGGILAKNIQYF.

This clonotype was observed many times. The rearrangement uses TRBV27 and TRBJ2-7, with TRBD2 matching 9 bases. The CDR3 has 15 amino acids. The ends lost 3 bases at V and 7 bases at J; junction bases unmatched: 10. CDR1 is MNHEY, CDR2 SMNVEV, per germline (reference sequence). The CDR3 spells CASSLVAGVAWEQYF. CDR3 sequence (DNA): TGTGCCAGCAGTTTGGTAGCGGGAGTTGCGTGGGAGCAGTACTTC.

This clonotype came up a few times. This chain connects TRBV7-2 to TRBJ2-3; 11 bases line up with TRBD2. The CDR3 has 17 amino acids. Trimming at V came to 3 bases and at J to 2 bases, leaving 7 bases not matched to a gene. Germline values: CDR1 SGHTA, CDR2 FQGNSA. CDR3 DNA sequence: TGTGCCAGCAGCTTGGTCGGTAGCGGGAGGGCCACAGATACGCAGTATTTT. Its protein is CASSLVGSGRATDTQYF.

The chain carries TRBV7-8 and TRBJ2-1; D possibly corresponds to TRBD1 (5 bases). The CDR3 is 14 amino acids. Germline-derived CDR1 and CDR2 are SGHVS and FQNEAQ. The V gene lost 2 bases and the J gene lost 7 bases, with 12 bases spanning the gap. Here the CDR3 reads CASSLTGSGNEQFF. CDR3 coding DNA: TGTGCCAGCAGCTTAACAGGCTCTGGGAATGAGCAGTTCTTC.

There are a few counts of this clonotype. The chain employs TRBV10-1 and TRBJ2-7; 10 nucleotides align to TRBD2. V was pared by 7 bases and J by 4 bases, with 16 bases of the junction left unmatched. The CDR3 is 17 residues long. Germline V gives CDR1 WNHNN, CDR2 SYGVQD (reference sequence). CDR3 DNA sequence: TGCGCCAGCAAGGATAGCGGGAGGCCCAGACCCTTTTACGAGCAGTACTTC. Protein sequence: CASKDSGRPRPFYEQYF.

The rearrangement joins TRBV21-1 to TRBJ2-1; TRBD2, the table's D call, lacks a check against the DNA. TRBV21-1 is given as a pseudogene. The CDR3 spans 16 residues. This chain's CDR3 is CASSKRGTSGRREQFF. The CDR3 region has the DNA TGTGCCAGCAGCAAACGCGGGACTAGCGGGCGCCGTGAGCAGTTCTTC.

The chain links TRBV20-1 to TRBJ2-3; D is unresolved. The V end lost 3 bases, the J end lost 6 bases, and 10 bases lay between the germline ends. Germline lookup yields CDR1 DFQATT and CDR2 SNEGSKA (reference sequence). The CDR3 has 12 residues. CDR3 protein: CSARLSHDTQYF. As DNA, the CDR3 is TGCAGTGCTAGGTTGAGTCACGATACGCAGTATTTT.

Here the CDR3 reads CASSGMSYEQYF. Written as DNA, the CDR3 is TGTGCCAGCAGCGGGATGTCCTACGAGCAGTACTTC. The rearrangement joins TRBV6-2 or TRBV6-3 to TRBJ2-7; D possibly corresponds to TRBD2 (5 bases). The V and J ends lost 6 bases and 1 base respectively, with 7 bases between them. CDR3 size: 12 residues. CDR1 and CDR2 from the germline V gene are MNHEY and SVGEGT.

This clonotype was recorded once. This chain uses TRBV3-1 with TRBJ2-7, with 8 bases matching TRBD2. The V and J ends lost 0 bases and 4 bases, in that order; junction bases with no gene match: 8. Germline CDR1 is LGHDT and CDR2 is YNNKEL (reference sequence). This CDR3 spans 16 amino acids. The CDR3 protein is CASSQEGTRGPYEQYF. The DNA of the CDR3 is TGTGCCAGCAGCCAAGAAGGGACTAGAGGCCCATACGAGCAGTACTTC.

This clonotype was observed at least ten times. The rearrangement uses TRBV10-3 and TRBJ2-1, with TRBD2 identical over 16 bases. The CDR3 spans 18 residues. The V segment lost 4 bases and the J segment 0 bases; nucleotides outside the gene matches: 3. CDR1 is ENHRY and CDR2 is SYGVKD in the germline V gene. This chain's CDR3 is CAISGGLAGGSSYNEQFF. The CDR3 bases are TGTGCCATCAGTGGGGGACTAGCGGGAGGGAGCTCCTACAATGAGCAGTTCTTC.